Presented here are 7 T cell receptor beta chains from one specimen sequenced in a study of T cell repertoires in cytomegalovirus infection. TCRdb recomputed calls from the reads with MiXCR, one row per CDR3 protein. Among 400,000 to 550,000 distinct CDR3 sequences, 11% were seen once, and the ten largest hold roughly a tenth. What was sequenced was PBMCs. The receptor source for this set is a human donor in good health (CMV status not recorded). Some clones in this sample may be carry-over from other donors' samples.

This chain links TRBV11-2 with TRBJ2-7, with D uncertain. Per germline, CDR1 SGHAT and CDR2 FQNNGV. The CDR3 has 11 residues. V was cut by 8 bases and J by 3 bases, with 8 bases left in between. CDR3: CASAEIYEQYF. The CDR3 nucleotides are TGTGCCAGCGCTGAGATCTACGAGCAGTACTTC.

Ten or more counts support this clonotype. J is TRBJ2-7 and V is TRBV19; 8 nucleotides line up with TRBD2. Unmatched junction bases numbered 8, after V lost 3 bases and J lost 7 bases. Germline V gene lookup returns CDR1 LNHDA and CDR2 SQIVND (reference sequence). The CDR3 sequence is 14 residues long. The chain's CDR3 is CASSIGVAGTEQYF. The CDR3 nucleotides are TGTGCCAGTAGTATTGGAGTAGCGGGGACGGAGCAGTACTTC.

This clonotype occurred many times. The gene calls are TRBV2 and TRBJ1-1; 8 positions match TRBD1. The germline CDR1 and CDR2 sequences are SNHLY and FYNNEI. With V trimmed by 5 bases and J by 10 bases, 12 bases remained unmatched. The CDR3 length is 14 residues. The CDR3 sequence is CASSPDLTGGPAFF. The CDR3 coding sequence is TGTGCCAGCAGTCCCGATCTTACAGGGGGGCCAGCTTTCTTT. Based on the CDR3 plus reference TRBV2 and TRBJ1-1, the full variable domain is EPEVTQTPSHQVTQMGQEVILRCVPISNHLYFYWYRQILGQKVEFLVSFYNNEISEKSEIFDDQFSVERPDGSNFTLKIRSTKLEDSAMYFCASSPDLTGGPAFFGQGTRLTVV.

The table lists this clonotype with many counts. This chain links TRBV12-3 or TRBV12-4 with TRBJ1-2; a possible D gene is TRBD1 (6 bases). The CDR3 is 13 residues long. V lost 4 bases and J lost 8, with 14 bases in between. The CDR3 spells CASSSRRGLGYTF. CDR3 sequence (DNA): TGTGCCAGCAGTTCCCGCCGGGGGCTAGGCTACACCTTC.

This clonotype was picked up many times. A single base separates this from a much larger clone, so it may be a read error. This chain links TRBV7-3 with TRBJ2-1, with D hard to call. Trimming shortened V by 2 bases and J by 5 bases, and 7 bases separated the two germline ends. This CDR3 has 13 amino acids. The germline gives CDR1 SGHTA, CDR2 FQGTGA. In DNA, the CDR3 is TGTGCCAGCAGCTTAGCACAGAACAATGAGCAGTTCTTC. The encoded protein is CASSLAQNNEQFF.

The chain recombines TRBV20-1 with TRBJ2-7; 8 nucleotides align to TRBD2. Germline-derived CDR1 and CDR2 are DFQATT and SNEGSKA (reference sequence). The V gene end was trimmed by 6 bases and the J gene end by 5 bases; junction bases not matched to a gene: 12. CDR3 size: 14 residues. The CDR3 DNA sequence: TGCAGTGCCCCCAGGGAGCGGGAGCCCAACGAGCAGTACTTC. It encodes CSAPREREPNEQYF.

Only a few counts were recorded for this clonotype. V is TRBV5-1 and J is TRBJ2-3, with 9 positions matching TRBD2. V was pared by 0 bases and J by 4 bases, with 12 bases of the junction left unmatched. The CDR3 covers 18 residues. The germline CDR1 and CDR2 sequences are SGHRS and YFSETQ. CDR3 DNA sequence: TGCGCCAGCAGCTTGGCTCGATTAGCGGGAGATAGCCCAGATACGCAGTATTTT. As protein: CASSLARLAGDSPDTQYF.